This record covers a single T cell receptor (beta chain). Its binding antigen is unknown. Qualities for individual bases were not recorded, and no much larger clone is one base off. The collaborating institutions used their own protocols to collect whole blood in K2EDTA tubes. Collaborator samples were shipped for TCRbeta analysis as frozen whole blood, isolated PBMCs, or DNA extracted from either sample type. This entry is derived from a study of blood T cell repertoires in COVID-19 (dated by TCRdb to 2018 to 2021). Regarding the complete study: Samples covering the acute and convalescent phases of COVID-19 were provided by collaborators in the United States, Italy and Spain. The samples were drawn from the first 160 participants of the ongoing ImmuneRACE study and from 1,254 subjects provided by 6 global collaborators. The repertoires were released in a freely available public database intended as a resource for research on the immune response to SARS-CoV-2. HLA class I and class II types, where available, came from metadata supplied by the sample provider rather than from assay-based typing. The prospective study material was composed of cDNA or gDNA derived from T cells, B-cell-depleted T cells, or PBMCs. The dataset comprised deeply sampled blood TCRbeta repertoires from subjects exposed to, actively infected with, or recovered from COVID-19. The sample metadata nearly always contained a de-identified subject ID, COVID-19 status, age in years and sex.

On the study overall, not on this receptor specifically: How much clinical and demographic metadata was included differed by source and by participant, and the metadata was provided uncurated.

TCRbeta CDR3 regions were amplified from genomic DNA using the immunoSEQ Assay, a bias-controlled multiplex PCR. Per the source publication's procedure: The number of nucleated cells in each sample was estimated by amplification of reference gene primers within the assay. To quantify the absolute abundance of each unique TCRbeta CDR3 rearrangement, sequence reads were collapsed and filtered. For each sample, productive Simpson clonality was calculated as the square root of Simpson's diversity index across productive rearrangements. The table was pulled from immuneACCESS by TCRdb, which kept in-frame rearrangements only. Such tables lose some clones; where checked, under half of the loss comes from unresolved V genes, and the rest has no known cause. That table supplies the V and J calls and clone size; D and trimming were determined from the DNA. The sample table holds approximately 29,000 clones, of which about two thirds were seen once. The ten most abundant clones make up around 21% of the sample.

This TCR was sampled from a boy aged 2-9 years with active or convalescent COVID-19. Sequencing used peripheral blood.

The DNA is TGTGCCAGCAGTTCAACGCGCCCTGAAGCTTTCTTT. Translated, it gives CASSSTRPEAFF. Recombination joined TRBV28 with TRBJ1-1; the D segment cannot be called with confidence. The CDR3 runs 12 amino acids, cysteine and phenylalanine included. CDR3 DNA is the only sequence kept; it has 36 bases, read in frame from the first base. The germline V gene provides CDR1 MDHEN and CDR2 SYDVKM. Trimming costs V 4 bases and J 6 bases, and their ends lie 9 bases apart.